This entry is about one T cell receptor beta chain. Its antigen remains unidentified. CDR1 SNHLY and CDR2 FYNNEI come from the germline V gene. V shed 6 bases and J shed 4 bases, with 20 bases lying between them. There are 16 residues in the CDR3. Original processing methods: More than 95,000 TCRs per sample was the median, with a range of about 20,000 to 690,600. One entry per CDR3 protein results from TCRdb running MiXCR on the RACE reads. The V and J calls and clone size come from TCRdb's table, not from the authors' own analysis. The sample has about 200,000 distinct CDR3 sequences, around 25% seen once. The data were taken from a study of human T cells and chemical hapten exposure. General study findings and limits: PT1 expanded TCR numbers rose with patch test score.

As for time point: patch test 3, about 24 weeks after DPC sensitization. Stated treatment: therapeutic diphenylcyclopropenone sensitization with weekly scalp DPC. The total RNA was obtained from whole blood that was not fractionated. The chain recombines TRBV2 with TRBJ2-3, with D possibly TRBD1 on 6 matching bases. The source material was whole blood, sampled in connection with sensitization to the hapten diphenylcyclopropenone (DPC). The sequence was collected from a woman in her forties with alopecia areata. Some clones in this sample may be carry-over from other donors' samples. CDR3 in amino acids: CASRDKGIGGADTQYF. The CDR3 nucleotides read TGTGCCAGCAGGGATAAGGGGATAGGGGGAGCAGATACGCAGTATTTT.